This T cell receptor beta chain was retrieved from a study of blood T cell repertoires in COVID-19. Background on the study: Samples of COVID-19 (acute and convalescent) were obtained from the United States, Italy and Spain.

The CDR3 contains 14 residues. V lost 4 bases and J 5 bases, leaving 13 bases between the germline ends. Germline CDR1 SGDLS, CDR2 YYNGEE. How the authors handled the data: Estimated nucleated cell counts came from reference gene primer amplification. Only in-frame clones appear in the TCRdb table, and some are missing; sequencing was by immunoSEQ multiplex PCR. D and trimming were read from the DNA, whereas the V and J calls and clone size are those reported in that table. The sample has more than 90,000 clones; around 85% are singletons. The chain links TRBV9 to TRBJ2-1; tentatively, D is TRBD2 (5 bases). Input material: peripheral blood. The clonotype comes from a woman aged 70-85 years with active or convalescent COVID-19. The CDR3 loop is CASSWTGSNNEQFF. In DNA, the CDR3 is TGTGCCAGCAGCTGGACGGGATCCAACAATGAGCAGTTCTTC.